These 5 T cell receptor beta chains came from one sample sequenced in a study of CXCR3-negative and CXCR3-positive naive CD8 T cells. The libraries of TRB cDNA were constructed through 5' RACE using UMI labels. TCRdb re-analyzed the 5' RACE reads; it lists each CDR3 protein once, without DNA. The repertoire shows approximately 66,000 distinct CDR3 sequences; the top ten hold approximately 1.5%. Sequencing input: naive CXCR3- CD8+ T cells from blood. Described subset: CD45RO-CCR7+CD27+CD95- naive CD8+ T cells lacking CXCR3 (TNR3-). The receptors derive from a human donor in good health. Some clones in this sample may be carry-over from other donors' samples.

The CDR3: CASSLTGLARDTQYF. The V gene is TRBV28, the J gene TRBJ2-3; TCRdb lists TRBD1, though no DNA is available to test this call. This CDR3 spans 15 amino acids. Germline V gene data show CDR1 as MDHEN and CDR2 as SYDVKM.

The V and J genes are TRBV15 and TRBJ1-2. Germline lookup yields CDR1 LNHNV and CDR2 YYDKDF (reference sequence). The CDR3 consists of 13 residues. Here the CDR3 reads CATSGRPSYGYTF.

The chain carries TRBV12-3 or TRBV12-4 and TRBJ2-7; TCRdb proposes TRBD1, but this gene call is untestable without DNA. CDR3 length: 13 amino acids. The CDR3 loop reads CASSLWGRYEQYF.

The chain has TRBV12-3 or TRBV12-4 and TRBJ1-1; checking the TCRdb D call of TRBD1 is not possible without DNA. CDR3 length equals 12 residues. CDR3: CASSSPNTEAFF.

The gene calls are TRBV4-2 and TRBJ2-1; lacking DNA, the TRBD2 call made by TCRdb goes unchecked. CDR3 size: 18 residues. Germline loops: CDR1 LGHNA, CDR2 YNFKEQ. The CDR3 reads CASSPYVSGLADHNEQFF.